This TCR beta chain came from a study of patients and donors after allogeneic stem cell transplantation. Via MiXCR, TCRdb re-called the RT-PCR reads, giving one row per CDR3 protein. The profile shows about 230,000 distinct CDR3 sequences, 13% to 15% of them singletons. This clonotype was counted at least ten times. The receptor's source is a human donor who was either an allogeneic HSCT recipient or a stem cell or donor lymphocyte infusion donor (not recorded which). It is not recorded whose cells these are; they may come from a transplant donor. The sample taken for sequencing was blood, either unsorted or a sorted T cell fraction (not recorded which).

CDR3 in amino acids: CASSQGPNTGELFF. The CDR3 DNA reads TGTGCCAGCAGCCAGGGGCCGAACACCGGGGAGCTGTTTTTT. The rearrangement uses TRBV3-1 and TRBJ2-2; D possibly corresponds to TRBD1 (5 bases). This CDR3 is built from 14 residues. V was trimmed by 3 bases and J by 0 bases, leaving 5 bases between them. CDR1 is LGHDT and CDR2 is YNNKEL in the germline V gene (reference sequence).